The TCR beta chain under discussion was sequenced for a study of blood T cell repertoires in COVID-19. In the study overall: Samples of COVID-19 (acute and convalescent) were obtained from the United States, Italy and Spain.

This CDR3 region has 13 residues. V was trimmed by 5 bases and J by 4 bases, leaving 11 bases between them. Germline-derived CDR1 and CDR2 are MNHEY and SVGEGT. Original handling: The authors estimated nucleated cell counts from reference gene primer amplification. This table comes from immunoSEQ multiplex PCR, and its TCRdb copy is limited to in-frame clones, with some not included. The DNA was the basis for D and trimming; V, J and clone size are from that table. The data hold about 250,000 clones, with roughly 80% observed a single time. The rearrangement joins TRBV6-2 or TRBV6-3 to TRBJ1-2; D ambiguous. Sample: peripheral blood. The sequence derives from a woman of 80 years or more with active or convalescent COVID-19. The CDR3 protein is CASSPLKLYGYTF. The CDR3 region has the DNA TGTGCCAGCAGTCCCCTCAAGCTCTATGGCTACACCTTC.